Listed here are 11 T cell receptor beta chains from one sample, sequenced in a study of control samples from healthy donors and cancer patients. Profiling relied on immunoSEQ multiplex PCR, and the TCRdb table lists in-frame clones only, not all of them. The table has around 170,000 clones, more than 80% seen once. Material: blood. The source is a man aged 30-40 years in good health.

The CDR3 loop reads CASSPQTGAGNQPQHF. CDR3 nucleotide sequence: TGCGCCAGCAGCCCGCAAACAGGGGCGGGCAATCAGCCCCAGCATTTT. This rearrangement joins TRBV4-1 to TRBJ1-5; the match to TRBD1 covers 7 bases. The CDR3 is 16 residues long. With 4 bases clipped from V and 2 bases from J, the junction kept 8 bases outside the gene matches. Germline V gene lookup returns CDR1 MGHRA and CDR2 YSYEKL.

The CDR3 loop is CASSPQGQGSEKLFF. DNA of the CDR3: TGTGCCAGCAGTCCACAGGGACAGGGTTCCGAAAAACTGTTTTTT. The genes are TRBV28 and TRBJ1-4, with TRBD1 matching 9 bases. Losses at the gene ends were 5 bases for V and 8 bases for J; bases not matched to a gene: 9. Per the germline V gene, CDR1 is MDHEN and CDR2 is SYDVKM. This CDR3 is 15 amino acids long.

V is TRBV11-3 and J is TRBJ2-2; no clear D gene. Germline V gene sequence: CDR1 SGHNT, CDR2 YENEEA. Deletions cut 0 bases from V and 4 bases from J, with 0 bases between. This CDR3 comprises 12 residues. In nucleotides, the CDR3 is TGTGCCAGCAGCTTAGACACCGGGGAGCTGTTTTTT. It yields the protein CASSLDTGELFF.

The V gene is TRBV2, the J gene TRBJ2-1, with TRBD2 matching over 10 bases. Germline CDR1 SNHLY, CDR2 FYNNEI. V lost 8 bases and J lost 3; bases outside the gene matches: 7. CDR3 length equals 15 residues. The CDR3 DNA sequence: TGTGCCAGCCCGACCCTAGCGGGGGACTACAATGAGCAGTTCTTC. This gives the protein CASPTLAGDYNEQFF.

The chain couples TRBV5-1 to TRBJ2-5; perhaps TRBD2 as D (5 bases). Trimming stripped 5 bases from V and 13 bases from J, with 24 bases between. The length of the CDR3 is 14 residues. From germline, CDR1 is SGHRS and CDR2 YFSETQ. CDR3 sequence: CASRLEVGALSRYF. The CDR3 DNA reads TGCGCCAGCAGATTAGAAGTGGGAGCGCTCAGTCGGTACTTC.

This clone was counted once. This rearrangement joins TRBV4-2 to TRBJ1-4; TRBD1 agrees at 10 bases. V gave up 4 bases and J gave up 3 bases; unmatched junction bases: 8. CDR1 is LGHNA, CDR2 YNFKEQ, per germline. The CDR3 consists of 17 residues. In nucleotides, the CDR3 is TGTGCCAGCAGCCTTGCGACAGGGGGCGTATCTAATGAAAAACTGTTTTTT. Encoded protein: CASSLATGGVSNEKLFF.

V and J are TRBV19 and TRBJ1-2, with 9 bases matching TRBD1. After removal of 2 bases from V and 2 bases from J, the junction contained 6 bases not matched to a gene. Looked up from germline, CDR1 is LNHDA and CDR2 is SQIVND (reference sequence). The CDR3 extends over 16 amino acids. The CDR3 loop is CASSILHRGPNYGYTF. In nucleotides, the CDR3 is TGTGCCAGTAGTATACTCCACAGGGGGCCGAACTATGGCTACACCTTC. The full variable domain, its missing parts supplied by reference TRBV19 and TRBJ1-2, is DGGITQSPKYLFRKEGQNVTLSCEQNLNHDAMYWYRQDPGQGLRLIYYSQIVNDFQKGDIAEGYSVSREKKESFPLTVTSAQKNPTAFYLCASSILHRGPNYGYTFGSGTRLTVV.

V is TRBV6-1 and J is TRBJ1-5; D is unresolved. V lost 3 bases to trimming and J lost 1 base, with 10 bases between them. The CDR3 runs to 15 residues. Germline V CDR1 and CDR2: MNHNS, SASEGT. This CDR3 is CASSESRGSNQPQHF. The CDR3 DNA is TGTGCCAGCAGTGAGAGTCGAGGGAGCAATCAGCCCCAGCATTTT.

The rearrangement links TRBV28 to TRBJ1-2; TRBD1 is a possible D gene (6 bases). Germline lookup yields CDR1 MDHEN and CDR2 SYDVKM. Between the trimmed V and J ends, which lost 7 bases and 9 bases, there was a span of 15 bases. This CDR3 is 12 amino acids long. The CDR3, as DNA: TGTGCCAGCACCTTGACAGGACGAAGCTACACCTTC. This encodes CASTLTGRSYTF.

The chain employs TRBV5-1 and TRBJ1-2, with 10 bases fitting TRBD1. The CDR3 is 13 amino acids. V dropped 4 bases and J dropped 10; count of bases not matched to a gene: 7. Germline V gene lookup returns CDR1 SGHRS and CDR2 YFSETQ. The CDR3 bases are TGCGCCAGCAGCACGGGACAGGGGACGGTCTACACCTTC. Protein product: CASSTGQGTVYTF. The full variable domain, rest sourced from reference TRBV5-1 and TRBJ1-2, is KAGVTQTPRYLIKTRGQQVTLSCSPISGHRSVSWYQQTPGQGLQFLFEYFSETQRNKGNFPGRFSGRQFSNSRSEMNVSTLELGDSALYLCASSTGQGTVYTFGSGTRLTVV.

This chain links TRBV7-9 with TRBJ1-1; D gene uncertain. Trimming shortened V by 5 bases and J by 10 bases, and 20 bases separated the two germline ends. Germline V gene sequence: CDR1 SEHNR, CDR2 FQNEAQ (reference sequence). This CDR3 is built from 14 residues. For the CDR3, the DNA is TGTGCCAGCAGCCAGGTGAGAGTGCAGGATTCAGCTTTCTTT. Amino acid sequence: CASSQVRVQDSAFF.